This T cell receptor (beta chain) was observed in a study of T cells expressing NK-cell markers. The overall study: In sorted CD3+CD56+NKG2C+, CD3+CD56+NKG2C- and CD3+CD56-NKG2C+ T cells, TCR beta repertoires were obtained. General study points: Dominant NKG2C+ clonotypes were found to form about 1.0-7.5% of CD8+ T cells in 5 or 6 donors.

The germline gives CDR1 MNHNS, CDR2 SASEGT. The CDR3 loop spans 15 amino acids. Worth noting for this clonotype: Its specificity is unknown.

Production of TCR beta cDNA relied on 5'RACE template switching with UMIs. Each CDR3 protein gets one entry in TCRdb, which reprocessed the 5' RACE reads and gives no DNA. The specimen's table records fewer than 400,000 distinct CDR3 sequences. The sample comprised blood T cells: a sorted CD56 or NKG2C T cell subset, CD4+ or CD8+ T cells, or bulk PBMC T cells (not recorded which). The chain joins TRBV6-1 to TRBJ2-6; checking the TCRdb D call of TRBD1 is not possible without DNA. This TCR came from a man aged 18 to 69 in good health. The CDR3 loop reads CASSPGRIGANVLTF.